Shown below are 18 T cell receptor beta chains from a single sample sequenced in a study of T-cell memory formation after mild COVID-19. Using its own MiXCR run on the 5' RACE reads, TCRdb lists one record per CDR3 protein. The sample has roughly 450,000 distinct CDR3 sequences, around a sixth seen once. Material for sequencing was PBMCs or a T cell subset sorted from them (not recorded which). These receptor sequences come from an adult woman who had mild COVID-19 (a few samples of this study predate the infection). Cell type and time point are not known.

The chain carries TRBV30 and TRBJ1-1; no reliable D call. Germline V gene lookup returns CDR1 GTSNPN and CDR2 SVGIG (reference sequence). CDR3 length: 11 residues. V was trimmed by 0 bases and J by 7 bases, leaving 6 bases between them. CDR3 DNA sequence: TGTGCCTGGAGTGTAAGAGGTGAAGCTTTCTTT. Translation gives CAWSVRGEAFF.

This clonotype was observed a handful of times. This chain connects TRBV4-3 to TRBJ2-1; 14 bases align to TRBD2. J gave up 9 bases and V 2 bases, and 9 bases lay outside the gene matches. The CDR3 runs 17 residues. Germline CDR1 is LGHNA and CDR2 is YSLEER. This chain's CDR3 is CASSQPLTSGRGGEQFF. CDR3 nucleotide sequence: TGCGCCAGCAGCCAACCGCTGACTAGCGGGAGGGGTGGTGAGCAGTTCTTC.

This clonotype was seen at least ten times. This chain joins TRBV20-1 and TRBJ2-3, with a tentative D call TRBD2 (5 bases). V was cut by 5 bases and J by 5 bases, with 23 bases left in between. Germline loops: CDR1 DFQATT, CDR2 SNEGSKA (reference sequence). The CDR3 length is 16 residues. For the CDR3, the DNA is TGCAGTGCTCCGAGAACGCCTTTCTCCCGGGGAGATACGCAGTATTTT. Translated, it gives CSAPRTPFSRGDTQYF.

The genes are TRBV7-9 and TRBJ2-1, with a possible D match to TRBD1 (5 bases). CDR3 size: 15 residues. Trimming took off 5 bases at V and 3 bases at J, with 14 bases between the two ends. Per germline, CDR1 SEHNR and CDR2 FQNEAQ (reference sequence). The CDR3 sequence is CASSRRGHNYNEQFF. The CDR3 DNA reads TGTGCCAGCAGCCGCCGAGGACACAACTACAATGAGCAGTTCTTC.

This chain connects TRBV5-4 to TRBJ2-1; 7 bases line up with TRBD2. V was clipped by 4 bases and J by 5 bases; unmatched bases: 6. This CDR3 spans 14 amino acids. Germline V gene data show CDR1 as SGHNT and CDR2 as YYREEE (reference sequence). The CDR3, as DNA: TGTGCCAGCAGCAAAGCGGGGTTCGACAATGAGCAGTTCTTC. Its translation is CASSKAGFDNEQFF.

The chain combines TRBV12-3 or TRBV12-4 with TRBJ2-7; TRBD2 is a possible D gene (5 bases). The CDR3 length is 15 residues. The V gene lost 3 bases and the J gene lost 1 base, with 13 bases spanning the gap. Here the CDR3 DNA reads TGTGCCAGCAGTTTCGGCGGAGGAATATCCTACGAGCAGTACTTC. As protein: CASSFGGGISYEQYF.

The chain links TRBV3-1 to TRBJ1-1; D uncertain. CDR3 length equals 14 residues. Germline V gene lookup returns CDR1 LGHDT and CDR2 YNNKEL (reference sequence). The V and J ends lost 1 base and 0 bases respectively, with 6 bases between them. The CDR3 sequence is CASSQVGMNTEAFF. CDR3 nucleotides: TGTGCCAGCAGCCAAGTGGGGATGAACACTGAAGCTTTCTTT.

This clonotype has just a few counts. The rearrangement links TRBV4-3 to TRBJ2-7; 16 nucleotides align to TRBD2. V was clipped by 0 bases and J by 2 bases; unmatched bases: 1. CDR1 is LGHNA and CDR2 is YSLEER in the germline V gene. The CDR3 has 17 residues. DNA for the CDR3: TGCGCCAGCAGCCAAGAGGGACTAGCGGGAGGGCCCTACGAGCAGTACTTC. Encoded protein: CASSQEGLAGGPYEQYF.

In DNA, the CDR3 is TGTGCCAGCAGTACTAGCGGGGGGGCTTTGGCGACCCAGTACTTC. Translation: CASSTSGGALATQYF. The chain is built from TRBV7-9 and TRBJ2-5, with 13 bases aligning to TRBD2. J was trimmed by 7 bases and V by 6 bases; bases with no gene match: 8. The CDR3 runs to 15 residues. In germline, CDR1 is SEHNR, CDR2 FQNEAQ (reference sequence).

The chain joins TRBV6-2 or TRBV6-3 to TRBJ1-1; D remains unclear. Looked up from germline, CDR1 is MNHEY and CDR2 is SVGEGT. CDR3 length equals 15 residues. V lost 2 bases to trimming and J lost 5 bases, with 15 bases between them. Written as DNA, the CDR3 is TGTGCCAGCAGTTACCCCGACAATAGGCGGACTGAAGCTTTCTTT. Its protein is CASSYPDNRRTEAFF.

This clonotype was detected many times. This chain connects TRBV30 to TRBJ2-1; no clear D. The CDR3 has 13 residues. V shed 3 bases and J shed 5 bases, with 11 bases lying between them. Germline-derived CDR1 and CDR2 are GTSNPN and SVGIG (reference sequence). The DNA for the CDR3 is TGTGCCTGGAGACCGTCCTGGGACAATGAGCAGTTCTTC. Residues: CAWRPSWDNEQFF.

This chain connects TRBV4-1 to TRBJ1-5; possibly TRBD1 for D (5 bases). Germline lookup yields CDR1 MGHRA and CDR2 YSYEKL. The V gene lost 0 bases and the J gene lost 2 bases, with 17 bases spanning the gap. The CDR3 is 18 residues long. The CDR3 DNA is TGCGCCAGCAGCCAAGATGACCGGGGGACCGAGGGCAATCAGCCCCAGCATTTT. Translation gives CASSQDDRGTEGNQPQHF.

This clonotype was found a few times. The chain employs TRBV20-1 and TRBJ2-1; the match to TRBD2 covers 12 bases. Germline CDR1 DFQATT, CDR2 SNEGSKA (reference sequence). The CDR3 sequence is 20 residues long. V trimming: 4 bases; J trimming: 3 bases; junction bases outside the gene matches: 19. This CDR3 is CSATRSPVLAGGKDYNEQFF. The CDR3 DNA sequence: TGCAGTGCTACACGGTCTCCGGTTCTAGCGGGGGGGAAGGACTACAATGAGCAGTTCTTC.

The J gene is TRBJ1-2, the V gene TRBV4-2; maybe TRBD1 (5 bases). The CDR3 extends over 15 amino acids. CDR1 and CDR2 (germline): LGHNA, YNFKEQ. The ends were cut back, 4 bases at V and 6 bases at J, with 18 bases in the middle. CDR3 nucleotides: TGTGCCAGCAGCCCAGGGTATAGTAGGGTCGATGGCTACACCTTC. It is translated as CASSPGYSRVDGYTF.

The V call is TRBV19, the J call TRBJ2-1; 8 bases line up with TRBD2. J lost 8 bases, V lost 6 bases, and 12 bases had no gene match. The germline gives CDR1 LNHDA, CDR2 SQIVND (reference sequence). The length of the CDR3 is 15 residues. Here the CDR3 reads CASRETGTRWHEQFF. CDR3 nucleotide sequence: TGTGCCAGTAGAGAAACCGGGACTAGGTGGCATGAGCAGTTCTTC.

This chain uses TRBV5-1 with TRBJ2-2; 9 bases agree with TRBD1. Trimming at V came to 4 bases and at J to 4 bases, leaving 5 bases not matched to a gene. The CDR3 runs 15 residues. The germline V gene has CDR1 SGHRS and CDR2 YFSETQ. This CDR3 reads CASSPLDRGTGELFF. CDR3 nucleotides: TGCGCCAGCAGCCCATTGGACAGGGGCACCGGGGAGCTGTTTTTT.

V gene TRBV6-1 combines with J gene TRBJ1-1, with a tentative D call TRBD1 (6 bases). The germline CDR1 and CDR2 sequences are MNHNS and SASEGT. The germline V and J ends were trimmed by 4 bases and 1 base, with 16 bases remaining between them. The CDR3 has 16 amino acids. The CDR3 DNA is TGTGCCAGCAGTGCCCCCTGGGGGGCCCGGAACACTGAAGCTTTCTTT. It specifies CASSAPWGARNTEAFF.

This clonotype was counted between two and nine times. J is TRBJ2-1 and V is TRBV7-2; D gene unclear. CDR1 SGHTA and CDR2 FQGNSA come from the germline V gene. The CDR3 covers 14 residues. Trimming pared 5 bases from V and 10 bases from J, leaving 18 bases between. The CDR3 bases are TGTGCCAGCAGCCCAACCACGGATAGTACGGAGCAGTTCTTC. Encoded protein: CASSPTTDSTEQFF.